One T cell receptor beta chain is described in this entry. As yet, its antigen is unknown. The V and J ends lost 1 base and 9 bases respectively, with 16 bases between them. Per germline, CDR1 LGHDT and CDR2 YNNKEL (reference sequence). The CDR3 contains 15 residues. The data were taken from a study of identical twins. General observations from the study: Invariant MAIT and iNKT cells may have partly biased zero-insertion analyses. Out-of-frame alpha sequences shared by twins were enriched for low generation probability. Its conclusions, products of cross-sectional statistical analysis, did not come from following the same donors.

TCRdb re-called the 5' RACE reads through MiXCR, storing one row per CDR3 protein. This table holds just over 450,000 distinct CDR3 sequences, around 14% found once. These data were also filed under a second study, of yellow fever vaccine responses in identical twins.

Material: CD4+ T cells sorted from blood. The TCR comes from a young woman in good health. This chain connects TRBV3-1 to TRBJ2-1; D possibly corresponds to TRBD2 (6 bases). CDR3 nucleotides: TGTGCCAGCAGCCAAGGTGCTAGTAGGAGGGGTGAGCAGTTCTTC. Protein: CASSQGASRRGEQFF.